The TCR beta chain described here comes from a study of T cells after yellow fever vaccination. TCR cDNA was made by 5'RACE template switching, adding a universal primer site and UMIs. Each CDR3 protein gets one entry after TCRdb re-called the 5' RACE reads with MiXCR. The sample has 450,000 to 600,000 distinct CDR3 sequences, approximately 13% seen once; the top ten hold about an eighth. This clonotype was seen more than once but under ten times. The CDR3 loop spans 14 amino acids. The V and J ends lost 0 bases and 8 bases respectively, with 11 bases between them. Germline V gene sequence: CDR1 ENHRY, CDR2 SYGVKD.

V and J are TRBV10-3 and TRBJ1-5; D ambiguous. This material consisted of PBMCs, taken on the day of the yellow fever booster vaccination. The sequence derives from a man aged 25 to 40 who received the YFV17D yellow fever vaccine. The CDR3 region is CAISESGAGEPQHF. DNA for the CDR3: TGTGCCATCAGTGAGTCAGGAGCCGGGGAGCCCCAGCATTTT.